The 2 T cell receptor beta chains listed next were all sequenced from one sample in a study of read filtering for tumor transcriptome and immune sequencing (dated by TCRdb to 2018 to 2020). The sequencing machine was an Illumina HiSeq 4000. TCR libraries were constructed from about 400 ng RNA using the Immunoverse kit, and molecular barcoded adaptors covering alpha/delta and beta/gamma chains were employed. TCRdb trimmed the raw reads at Q25, called clones with MiXCR and kept productive beta chains. Rows matching on CDR3 protein sequence are summarized as one entry with the most common DNA and genes. The sample table holds approximately 59,000 distinct CDR3 sequences, of which roughly 12% were seen once. Around 15% of the sample is in the top ten clones. The sequencing input was a population of CD138-negative cells sorted from bone marrow. The cell subset or site tag for this specimen amounts to: bone marrow mononuclear cells depleted of CD138+ plasma/myeloma cells by negative magnetic selection. The receptors derive from a donor aged 40 or over with multiple myeloma.

The table lists this clonotype with a count of one. A much larger clone is a single base away; this may be a read error. The chain has TRBV7-3 and TRBJ2-7; 8 nucleotides align to TRBD1. The CDR3 is made up of 13 amino acids. From germline, CDR1 is SGHTA and CDR2 FQGTGA. The CDR3 sequence: CASSRGTGYEQHF. The DNA of the CDR3 is TGTGCCAGCAGCCGGGGGACAGGCTACGAGCAGCACTTC.

Note on this clonotype: This may come from a read error, since a much larger clone is one base off. The chain carries TRBV6-2 or TRBV6-3 and TRBJ2-5; D is tentatively TRBD1 or TRBD2 (5 bases each). Germline V CDR1 and CDR2: MNHEY, SVGEGT. The CDR3 loop spans 15 amino acids. CDR3 sequence (DNA): TGTGCCAGCGGTTACTCCGGGACCCAAGGTCGGACCCAGTACTTC. Protein product: CASGYSGTQGRTQYF.